The rows below give T cell receptor beta chains drawn from one sample of a study of CD8+CD57+ T cells in acquired aplastic anemia. Via MiXCR, TCRdb re-called the reads, giving one row per CDR3 protein. The data hold some 200,000 distinct CDR3 sequences, with over 60% observed a single time. The sequenced sample consisted of sorted CD4+, CD8+, or CD8+CD57+ T cells (not recorded which) from PBMCs. The receptors stem from a human donor in good health. Each CDR3 is given with its conserved first and last residue. Fields, in order: V gene, J gene, D gene, clone size, CDR3 DNA, CDR3 protein. The D gene is left open where the match is weak. The size of a clone is reported for some rows only, either as once, few or many, or as a class for expanded clones.

TRBV7-9,TRBJ2-7,.,.,TGTGCCGGCAGCTTAGCAAGGGGGGTGGACTACGAGCAGTACTTC,CAGSLARGVDYEQYF
TRBV20-1,TRBJ2-5,.,.,TGCAGTGCTAGTCCTGGGGAGACCCAGTACTTC,CSASPGETQYF
TRBV15,TRBJ2-5,TRBD1,.,TGTGCCACCAGCAGAGACAGGGGGCAGGCGGAGGCCCTGTACTTC,CATSRDRGQAEALYF
TRBV7-3,TRBJ1-3,.,.,TGTGCCAGCAGCTTGGAGAAATCCTCTGGAAACACCATATATTTT,CASSLEKSSGNTIYF
TRBV5-1,TRBJ1-1,.,.,TGTGCCAGCAGCGTAGAGGGCAGGGACACTGAAGCTTTCTTT,CASSVEGRDTEAFF
TRBV6-1,TRBJ1-1,.,.,TGTGCCAGCAGTGACGGGGGGTTGAGGGCTTTCTTT,CASSDGGLRAFF
TRBV2,TRBJ2-5,TRBD2,.,TGTGCCAGCGCGTCAGTGGGGCGGGGGCAAGAGACCCAGTACTTC,CASASVGRGQETQYF
TRBV6-1,TRBJ2-1,TRBD1,many,TGTGCCAGCAGGGGACAGGGGTACACTGAGCAGTTCTTC,CASRGQGYTEQFF
TRBV7-3,TRBJ2-2,TRBD1,.,TGTGCCAGCAGCCTACAGGGGGCGCGCACCGGGGAGCTGTTTTTT,CASSLQGARTGELFF
TRBV24-1,TRBJ2-3,TRBD2,.,TGTGCCACAGGGCGGCTAGCGGGAGATACGCAGTATTTT,CATGRLAGDTQYF
TRBV30,TRBJ2-7,TRBD2,many,TGTGCCTGGAGTGCCGGGACTAGCGGACCCTACGAGCAGTACTTC,CAWSAGTSGPYEQYF
TRBV12-3/TRBV12-4,TRBJ1-6,TRBD1,.,TGTGCCAGCCTGGGACAGTATAATTCACCCCTCCACTTT,CASLGQYNSPLHF
TRBV20-1,TRBJ2-7,TRBD2,.,TGCAGTGCTGAGGGAACTAGCGGGAGGGGTGAGCAATACTTC,CSAEGTSGRGEQYF
TRBV7-2,TRBJ2-3,.,.,TGTGCCAGCAGCTACCAACTAGTTAGCACAGATACGCAGTATTTT,CASSYQLVSTDTQYF
TRBV6-5,TRBJ1-3,.,.,TGTGCCAACAGTCCCGCCTTCCTCGGAAACACCATATATTTT,CANSPAFLGNTIYF
TRBV6-5,TRBJ2-7,.,many,TGTGCCAGCAGCGGGAGTTTGTACGAGCAGTACTTC,CASSGSLYEQYF
TRBV24-1,TRBJ2-1,TRBD2,.,TGTGCCACCAGTGACCCCGGACTAGCGGGAGATGAGCAGTTCTTC,CATSDPGLAGDEQFF
TRBV6-6,TRBJ1-1,TRBD1,.,TGTGCCAGCAGCCAAGACCCAGGGGGCCTCACGAACACTGAAGCTTTCTTT,CASSQDPGGLTNTEAFF
TRBV7-9,TRBJ1-5,.,few,TGTGCCAGCAGCTTATCCGCTCGGGCCCAGCATTTT,CASSLSARAQHF
TRBV30,TRBJ1-6,TRBD1,many,TGTGCCTGGACCGGGACAGGGGATTCACCCCTCCACTTT,CAWTGTGDSPLHF
TRBV9,TRBJ1-2,.,.,TGTGCCAGCAGCGTAGTAACAGGAGATTATGGCTACACCTTC,CASSVVTGDYGYTF
TRBV13,TRBJ2-3,TRBD2,many,TGTGCCAGCCCGGGACTAGCGAGTACAGATACGCAGTATTTT,CASPGLASTDTQYF
TRBV28,TRBJ1-5,TRBD1,many,TGTGCCAGCAGAGGGACAGCTGTGAGGTTTCAGCCCCAGCATTTT,CASRGTAVRFQPQHF
TRBV5-4,TRBJ2-1,TRBD2,.,TGTGCCAGCAACCCCTCCAGACTAGCGGGGACCAATGAGCAGTTCTTC,CASNPSRLAGTNEQFF
TRBV10-3,TRBJ1-2,.,once,TGTGCCATCAGTGAGTCATGGGAGGGCGATGGCTACACCTTC,CAISESWEGDGYTF
TRBV19,TRBJ1-3,.,.,TGTGCCGGTAGTTCGGGGGGAGGCGGAAACACCATATATTTT,CAGSSGGGGNTIYF
TRBV6-6,TRBJ1-1,TRBD1,many,TGTGCCAGCAGCCCCGACAGGGGGAGACGCATGAACACTGAAGCTTTCTTT,CASSPDRGRRMNTEAFF
TRBV20-1,TRBJ2-1,.,.,TGCAGTGCTAGAGAGACAGGGAGGGACTACAATGAGCAGTTCTTC,CSARETGRDYNEQFF
TRBV20-1,TRBJ2-5,TRBD1,.,TGCAGTGCTAGCAGGGGGCAACAAGAGACCCAGTACTTC,CSASRGQQETQYF
TRBV9,TRBJ1-6,TRBD1,.,TGTGCCAGCAGCGTGGGGACAGGCAGTTCACCCCTCCACTTT,CASSVGTGSSPLHF
TRBV11-2,TRBJ2-3,.,many,TGTGCCAGCAGCTTAGTTGTTACACGCACAGATACGCAGTATTTT,CASSLVVTRTDTQYF
TRBV5-8,TRBJ2-3,.,many,TGTGCCAGCAGCTTTGGACAAATCAATGGAGATACGCAGTATTTT,CASSFGQINGDTQYF
TRBV10-3,TRBJ1-4,TRBD1,.,TGTGCCATCAGTGACCCGACAGGGGGGTTGTTTTTT,CAISDPTGGLFF
TRBV7-9,TRBJ2-1,.,.,TGTGCCAGCAGCTTAGCGGGGGCCATCTCATACAATGAGCAGTTCTTC,CASSLAGAISYNEQFF
TRBV7-2,TRBJ1-2,.,.,TGTGCCAGCAGCTCAGGGCGGCACTATGGCTACACCTTC,CASSSGRHYGYTF
TRBV6-6,TRBJ1-5,TRBD1,many,TGTGCCAGCAGAACACAGGGGGCGCAAGGTTGGGATCAGCCCCAGCATTTT,CASRTQGAQGWDQPQHF
TRBV20-1,TRBJ2-7,TRBD1,.,TGCAGCGCTAGAGTCAACGGGACAGGTGTCTACGAGCAGTACTTC,CSARVNGTGVYEQYF
TRBV5-6,TRBJ1-2,.,.,TGTGCCAGCAGCCTGGACGGTCGCGGCTACACCTTC,CASSLDGRGYTF
TRBV10-3,TRBJ2-6,.,.,TGTGCCATCAGTGCTTCAGGGGCTTATGGGGCCAACGTCCTGACTTTC,CAISASGAYGANVLTF
TRBV15,TRBJ1-1,.,.,TGTGCCACCAGCAGAGTGTTAGGGAACACTGAAGCTTTCTTT,CATSRVLGNTEAFF
TRBV10-3,TRBJ2-7,.,.,TGTGCCATCAGTGAGTACAGGGGAGGGAACGAGCAGTACTTC,CAISEYRGGNEQYF
TRBV10-3,TRBJ1-2,.,.,TGTGCCATCAACGATTGGCTGCCGGTAGTCCGAGAATATGGCTACACCTTC,CAINDWLPVVREYGYTF
TRBV20-1,TRBJ1-2,.,.,TGCAGTGCTATGAGGAACTATGGCTACACCTTC,CSAMRNYGYTF
TRBV7-9,TRBJ2-7,.,many,TGTGCCAGCAGATACCAGGGGGAGGGTGAGCAGTACTTC,CASRYQGEGEQYF
TRBV24-1,TRBJ2-3,TRBD2,few,TGTGCCACCAGTGATCCCGGGCAACGTAGCGGGAGTTGGCCCTACAATGAGCAGTATTTT,CATSDPGQRSGSWPYNEQYF
TRBV5-6,TRBJ2-1,TRBD2,.,TGTGCCAGCAGCTCACGGAGCGGGACGAGCTCCTACAATGAGCAGTTCTTC,CASSSRSGTSSYNEQFF
TRBV7-6,TRBJ1-6,.,.,TGTGCCAGCAGCTTAGCGGGGGGGGTCTACAATTCACCCCTCCACTTT,CASSLAGGVYNSPLHF
TRBV15,TRBJ2-7,.,.,TGTGCCACCAGCAGAGAGAAACAGATCCCATACGAGCAGTACTTC,CATSREKQIPYEQYF
TRBV5-5,TRBJ1-5,.,few,TGTGCCAGCAGCTTGCCCCGGGACAACCAAATTAATCAGCCCCAGCATTTT,CASSLPRDNQINQPQHF
TRBV10-3,TRBJ2-1,TRBD1,many,TGTGCCATCAGTGAGCTAGGGGGCCTCTACTACAATGAGCAGTTCTTC,CAISELGGLYYNEQFF
TRBV7-2,TRBJ2-7,.,.,TGTGCCAGCAGCGAGAACGCGAGGGAGCAGTACTTC,CASSENAREQYF
TRBV27,TRBJ2-5,.,few,TGTGCCAGCAGTTTTTGGGGGGCTCTGGGGGAGACCCAGTACTTC,CASSFWGALGETQYF